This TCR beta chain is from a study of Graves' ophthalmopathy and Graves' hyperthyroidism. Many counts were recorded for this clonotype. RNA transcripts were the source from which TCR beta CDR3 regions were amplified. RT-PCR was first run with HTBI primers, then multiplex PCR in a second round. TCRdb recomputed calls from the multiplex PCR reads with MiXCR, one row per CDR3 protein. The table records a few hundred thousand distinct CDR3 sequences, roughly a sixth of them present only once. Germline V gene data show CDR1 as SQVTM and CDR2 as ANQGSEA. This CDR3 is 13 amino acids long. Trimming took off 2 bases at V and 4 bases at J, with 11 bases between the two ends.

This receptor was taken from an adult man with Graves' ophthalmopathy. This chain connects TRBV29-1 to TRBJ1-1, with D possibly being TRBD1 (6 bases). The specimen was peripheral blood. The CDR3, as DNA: TGCAGCGTTGAAAGTGGGACACTCACTGAAGCTTTCTTT. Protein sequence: CSVESGTLTEAFF.